The 10 T cell receptor beta chains below were found in one sample sequenced in a study of blood T cells in healthy people across ages. Alongside a J-beta primer mix, a sample-barcoded 5' primer served in a second PCR lasting roughly 6 to 11 cycles. TCRdb used MiXCR to reprocess the 5' RACE reads, holding one entry per CDR3 protein. Of some 900,000 distinct CDR3 sequences listed, 48% are singletons. Input material: blood. The receptors here all came from a man aged 25-45 years in good health.

J is TRBJ2-7 and V is TRBV11-3; TRBD1 aligns across 9 bases. CDR3 length equals 19 residues. The junction had 16 bases not matched to a gene; V was cut back by 0 bases and J by 4 bases. In germline, CDR1 is SGHNT, CDR2 YENEEA. CDR3 protein: CASSLERGFRTGDSYEQYF. In DNA, the CDR3 is TGTGCCAGCAGCTTAGAGCGGGGCTTTAGGACAGGGGACTCGTACGAGCAGTACTTC.

The DNA for the CDR3 is TGCAGTGCTTTCAAGACCGGGGGCACTGAAGCTTTCTTT. This encodes CSAFKTGGTEAFF. The chain couples TRBV20-1 to TRBJ1-1, with D maybe TRBD1 (5 bases). The germline V gene has CDR1 DFQATT and CDR2 SNEGSKA (reference sequence). This CDR3 has 13 amino acids. Trimming removed 5 bases at V and 4 bases at J, with 14 bases between.

The chain carries TRBV20-1 and TRBJ2-4; 7 bases match TRBD2. The DNA end is a closer match to TRBJ2-7, so the J assignment may be wrong. CDR1 and CDR2 from the germline V gene are DFQATT and SNEGSKA (reference sequence). The CDR3 consists of 11 residues. The CDR3 loop is CSAPRGVEQYF. CDR3 bases: TGCAGTGCGCCCCGGGGGGTCGAGCAGTACTTC.

This clonotype was picked up many times. The chain links TRBV29-1 to TRBJ1-2; the D is unclear. V dropped 5 bases and J dropped 4 bases, with 17 bases sitting between them. Germline assignment: CDR1 SQVTM and CDR2 ANQGSEA. This CDR3 contains 14 residues. Written as DNA, the CDR3 is TGCAGCGTTCATTCTTTCGGGGAGACCTATGGCTACACCTTC. Encoded protein: CSVHSFGETYGYTF.

There are many counts of this clonotype. The chain employs TRBV9 and TRBJ2-1; 9 bases map to TRBD1. Germline V gene sequence: CDR1 SGDLS, CDR2 YYNGEE. The CDR3 loop spans 15 amino acids. V shed 0 bases and J 4 bases; nucleotides not matched to a gene: 2. The CDR3 bases are TGTGCCAGCAGCGTAGGACAGGGGGGATACAATGAGCAGTTCTTC. Its protein is CASSVGQGGYNEQFF.

V is TRBV5-1 and J is TRBJ2-7; D remains unclear. V was trimmed by 0 bases and J by 3 bases, leaving 7 bases between them. The CDR3 has 13 amino acids. Germline V gives CDR1 SGHRS, CDR2 YFSETQ. CDR3 nucleotides: TGCGCCAGCAGCTTGGAATCCCTCTACGAGCAGTACTTC. It yields the protein CASSLESLYEQYF.

The chain joins TRBV27 to TRBJ2-4; perhaps TRBD2 as D (5 bases). The ends were cut back, 4 bases at V and 13 bases at J, with 20 bases in the middle. The V gene's germline CDR1 is MNHEY and CDR2 SMNVEV (reference sequence). This CDR3 contains 14 residues. In DNA, the CDR3 is TGTGCCAGCAGTTCCGCGGACGCGGGTATGGAGCAGTACTTC. Protein sequence: CASSSADAGMEQYF.

The chain couples TRBV6-5 to TRBJ1-5; TRBD1 is a possible D gene (6 bases). V gave up 4 bases and J gave up 9 bases, with 16 bases separating them. CDR3 length: 14 amino acids. CDR1 is MNHEY, CDR2 SVGAGI, per germline. The CDR3 protein is CASSSGAGSWPQHF. The CDR3 region has the DNA TGTGCCAGCAGTTCGGGGGCAGGCTCCTGGCCCCAGCATTTT.

This sequence joins TRBV30 and TRBJ2-7; D gene ambiguous. CDR1 is GTSNPN, CDR2 SVGIG, per germline (reference sequence). The CDR3 is 10 residues long. Trimming shortened V by 2 bases and J by 10 bases, and 9 bases separated the two germline ends. The CDR3 loop reads CAWSKAHQYF. The CDR3 DNA reads as TGTGCCTGGAGTAAGGCGCACCAGTACTTC.

The chain has TRBV29-1 and TRBJ2-5, with D tentatively TRBD1 (5 bases). CDR3 size: 13 residues. CDR1 and CDR2 (germline): SQVTM, ANQGSEA. The ends were cut back, 3 bases at V and 2 bases at J, with 10 bases in the middle. CDR3 nucleotides: TGCAGCGTTGATATGACAGCGCAAGAGACCCAGTACTTC. Residues: CSVDMTAQETQYF.